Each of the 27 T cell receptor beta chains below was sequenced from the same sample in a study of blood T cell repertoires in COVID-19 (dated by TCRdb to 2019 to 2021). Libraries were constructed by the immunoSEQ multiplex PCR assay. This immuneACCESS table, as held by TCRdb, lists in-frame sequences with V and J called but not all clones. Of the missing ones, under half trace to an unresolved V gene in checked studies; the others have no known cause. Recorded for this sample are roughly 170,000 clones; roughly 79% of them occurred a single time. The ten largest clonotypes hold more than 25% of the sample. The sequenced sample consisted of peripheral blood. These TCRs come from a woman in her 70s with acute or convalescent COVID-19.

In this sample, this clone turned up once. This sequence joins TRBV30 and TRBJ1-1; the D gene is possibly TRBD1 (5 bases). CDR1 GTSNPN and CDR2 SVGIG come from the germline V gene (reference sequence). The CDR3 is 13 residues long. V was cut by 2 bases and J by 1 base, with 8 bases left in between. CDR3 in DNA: TGTGCCTGGAGTATCCAGGGGAACACTGAAGCTTTCTTT. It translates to CAWSIQGNTEAFF.

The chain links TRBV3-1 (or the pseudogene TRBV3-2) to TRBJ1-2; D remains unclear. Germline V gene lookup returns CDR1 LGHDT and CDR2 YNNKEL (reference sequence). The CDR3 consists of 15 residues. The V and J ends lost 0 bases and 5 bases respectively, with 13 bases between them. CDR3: CASSQDSEALYGYTF. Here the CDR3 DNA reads TGTGCCAGCAGCCAAGACTCCGAAGCGTTATATGGCTACACCTTC.

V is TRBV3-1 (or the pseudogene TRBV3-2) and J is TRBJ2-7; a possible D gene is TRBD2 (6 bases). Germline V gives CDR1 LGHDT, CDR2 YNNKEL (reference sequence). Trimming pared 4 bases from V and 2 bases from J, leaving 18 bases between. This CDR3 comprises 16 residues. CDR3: CASSRGELVNPYEQYF. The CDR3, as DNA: TGTGCCAGCAGCCGGGGGGAACTAGTAAACCCCTACGAGCAGTACTTC.

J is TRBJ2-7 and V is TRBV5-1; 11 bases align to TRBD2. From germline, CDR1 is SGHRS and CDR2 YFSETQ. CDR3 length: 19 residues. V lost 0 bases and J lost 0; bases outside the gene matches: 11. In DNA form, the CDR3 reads TGCGCCAGCAGCTTGGGACTAGCGGGACCCCAAATTAGCTCCTACGAGCAGTACTTC. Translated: CASSLGLAGPQISSYEQYF.

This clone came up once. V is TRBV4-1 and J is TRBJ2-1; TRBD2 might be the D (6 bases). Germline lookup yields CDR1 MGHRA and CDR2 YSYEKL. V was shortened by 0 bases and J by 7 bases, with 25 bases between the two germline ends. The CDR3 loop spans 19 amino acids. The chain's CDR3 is CASSQERNLAGSMGNEQFF. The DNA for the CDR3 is TGCGCCAGCAGCCAAGAGAGGAACCTTGCGGGGAGCATGGGTAATGAGCAGTTCTTC.

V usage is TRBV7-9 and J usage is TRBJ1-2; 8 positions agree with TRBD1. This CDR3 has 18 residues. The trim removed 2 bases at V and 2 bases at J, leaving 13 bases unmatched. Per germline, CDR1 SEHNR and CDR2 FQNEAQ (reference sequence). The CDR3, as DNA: TGTGCCAGCAGCTTATGGGCGGCGCGGCAGGGGGCAAACTATGGCTACACCTTC. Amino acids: CASSLWAARQGANYGYTF.

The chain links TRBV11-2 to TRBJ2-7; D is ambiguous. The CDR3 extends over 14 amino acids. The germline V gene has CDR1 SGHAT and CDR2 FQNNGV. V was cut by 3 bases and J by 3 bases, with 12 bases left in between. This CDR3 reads CASSFVAKNYEQYF. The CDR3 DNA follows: TGTGCCAGCAGCTTCGTGGCCAAAAACTACGAGCAGTACTTC.

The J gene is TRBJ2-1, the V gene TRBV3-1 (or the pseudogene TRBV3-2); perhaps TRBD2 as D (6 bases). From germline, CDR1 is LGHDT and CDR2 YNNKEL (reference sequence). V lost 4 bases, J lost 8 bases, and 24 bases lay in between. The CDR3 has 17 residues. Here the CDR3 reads CASSPRSTEFGGYEQFF. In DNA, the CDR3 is TGTGCCAGCAGCCCGCGTTCGACAGAATTCGGGGGTTATGAGCAGTTCTTC.

For the CDR3, the DNA is TGCGCCAGCAGCTTGGAAGGGGGATACAATCAGCCCCAGCATTTT. This codes for CASSLEGGYNQPQHF. This chain connects TRBV5-1 to TRBJ1-5, with D possibly TRBD1 on 6 matching bases. Germline CDR1 is SGHRS and CDR2 is YFSETQ. V was trimmed by 0 bases and J by 3 bases, leaving 10 bases between them. This CDR3 is 15 amino acids long.

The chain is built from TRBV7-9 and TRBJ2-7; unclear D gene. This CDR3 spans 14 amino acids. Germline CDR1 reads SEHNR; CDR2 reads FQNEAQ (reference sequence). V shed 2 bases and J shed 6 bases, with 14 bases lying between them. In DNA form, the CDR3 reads TGTGCCAGCAGCTTAACCCTGAGTTCAGGCGAGCAGTACTTC. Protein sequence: CASSLTLSSGEQYF.

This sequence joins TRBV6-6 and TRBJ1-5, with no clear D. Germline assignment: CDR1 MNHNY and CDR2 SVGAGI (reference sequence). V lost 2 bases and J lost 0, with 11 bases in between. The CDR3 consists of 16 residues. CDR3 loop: CASSYGQSYSNQPQHF. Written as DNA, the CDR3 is TGTGCCAGCAGTTACGGGCAGAGCTATAGCAATCAGCCCCAGCATTTT.

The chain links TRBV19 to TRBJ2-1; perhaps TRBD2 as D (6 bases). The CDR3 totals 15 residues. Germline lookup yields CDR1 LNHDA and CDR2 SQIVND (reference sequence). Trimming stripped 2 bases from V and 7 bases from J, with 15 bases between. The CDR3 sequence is CASSILTGSINEQFF. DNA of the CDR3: TGTGCCAGTAGTATATTAACCGGGAGTATAAATGAGCAGTTCTTC.

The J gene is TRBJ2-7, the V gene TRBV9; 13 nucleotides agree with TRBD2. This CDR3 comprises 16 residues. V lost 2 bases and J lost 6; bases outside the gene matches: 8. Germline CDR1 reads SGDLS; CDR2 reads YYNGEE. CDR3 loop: CASSVGLAGAPFEQYF. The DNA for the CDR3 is TGTGCCAGCAGCGTCGGACTAGCGGGAGCCCCCTTCGAGCAGTACTTC.

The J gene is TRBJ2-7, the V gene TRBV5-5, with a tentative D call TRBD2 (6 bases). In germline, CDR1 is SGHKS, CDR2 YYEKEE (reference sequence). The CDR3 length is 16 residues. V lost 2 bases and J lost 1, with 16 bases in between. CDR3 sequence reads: CASSFNPGLSSYEQYF. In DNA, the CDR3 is TGTGCCAGCAGCTTCAACCCGGGACTCTCGTCCTACGAGCAGTACTTC.

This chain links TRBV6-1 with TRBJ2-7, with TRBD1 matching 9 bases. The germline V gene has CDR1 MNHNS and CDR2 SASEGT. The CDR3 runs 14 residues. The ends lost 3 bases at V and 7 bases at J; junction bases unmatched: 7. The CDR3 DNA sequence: TGTGCCAGCAGTGACGTAACAGGGGGCCGGGAGCAGTACTTC. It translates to CASSDVTGGREQYF.

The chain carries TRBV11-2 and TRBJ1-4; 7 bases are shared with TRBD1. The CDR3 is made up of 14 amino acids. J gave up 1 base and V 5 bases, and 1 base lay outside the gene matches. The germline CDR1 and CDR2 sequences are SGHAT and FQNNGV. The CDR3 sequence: CASSAGGTNEKLFF. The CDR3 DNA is TGTGCCAGCAGCGCAGGGGGAACTAATGAAAAACTGTTTTTT.

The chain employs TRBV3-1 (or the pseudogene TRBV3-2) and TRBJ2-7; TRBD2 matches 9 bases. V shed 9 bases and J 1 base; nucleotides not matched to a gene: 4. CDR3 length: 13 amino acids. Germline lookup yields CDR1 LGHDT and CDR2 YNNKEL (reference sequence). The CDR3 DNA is TGTGCCAGTAAGACTAGCGGTTCCTACGAGCAGTACTTC. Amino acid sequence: CASKTSGSYEQYF.

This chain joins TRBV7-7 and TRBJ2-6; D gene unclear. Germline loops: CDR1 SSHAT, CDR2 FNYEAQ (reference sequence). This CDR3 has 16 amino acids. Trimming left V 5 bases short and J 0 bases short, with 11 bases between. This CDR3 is CASSPLLSSGANVLTF. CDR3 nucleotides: TGTGCCAGCAGCCCTCTCCTCTCCTCTGGGGCCAACGTCCTGACTTTC. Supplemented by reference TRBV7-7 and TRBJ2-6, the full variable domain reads GAGVSQSPRYKVTKRGQDVTLRCDPISSHATLYWYQQALGQGPEFLTYFNYEAQPDKSGLPSDRFSAERPEGSISTLTIQRTEQRDSAMYRCASSPLLSSGANVLTFGAGSRLTVL.

CDR3 amino acids: CASSPGTVSNYGYTF. CDR3 nucleotides: TGTGCCAGCAGCCCCGGGACAGTATCTAACTATGGCTACACCTTC. The genes are TRBV5-5 and TRBJ1-2; 7 bases line up with TRBD1. This CDR3 region has 15 residues. The V gene's germline CDR1 is SGHKS and CDR2 YYEKEE (reference sequence). V lost 4 bases to trimming and J lost 0 bases; unmatched junction nucleotides: 6.

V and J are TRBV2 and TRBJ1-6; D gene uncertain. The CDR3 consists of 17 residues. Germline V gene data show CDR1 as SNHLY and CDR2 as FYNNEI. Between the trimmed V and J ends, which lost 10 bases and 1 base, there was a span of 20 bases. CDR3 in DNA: TGTGCCACCCGACCCCAACTGGGAGGGTCCTATAATTCACCCCTCCACTTT. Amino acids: CATRPQLGGSYNSPLHF.

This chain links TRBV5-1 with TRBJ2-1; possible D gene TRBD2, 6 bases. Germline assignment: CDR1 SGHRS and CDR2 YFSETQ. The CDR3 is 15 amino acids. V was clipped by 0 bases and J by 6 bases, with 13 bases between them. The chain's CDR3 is CASSLEDGSFNEQFF. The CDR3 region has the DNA TGCGCCAGCAGCTTGGAGGACGGGAGTTTCAATGAGCAGTTCTTC.

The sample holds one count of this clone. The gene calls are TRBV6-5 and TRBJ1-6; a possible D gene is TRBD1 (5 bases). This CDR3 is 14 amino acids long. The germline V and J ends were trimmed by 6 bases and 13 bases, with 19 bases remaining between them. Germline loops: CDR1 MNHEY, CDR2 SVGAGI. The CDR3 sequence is CASRQELTGGPLHF. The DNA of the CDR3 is TGTGCCAGCAGACAGGAACTAACTGGTGGGCCCCTCCACTTT.

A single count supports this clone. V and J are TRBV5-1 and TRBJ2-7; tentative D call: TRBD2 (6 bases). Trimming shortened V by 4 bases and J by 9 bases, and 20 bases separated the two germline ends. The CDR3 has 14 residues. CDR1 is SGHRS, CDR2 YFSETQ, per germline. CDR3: CASSPGTAPTVQYF. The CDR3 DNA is TGCGCCAGCAGCCCTGGGACTGCGCCTACGGTGCAGTACTTC. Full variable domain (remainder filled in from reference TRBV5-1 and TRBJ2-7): KAGVTQTPRYLIKTRGQQVTLSCSPISGHRSVSWYQQTPGQGLQFLFEYFSETQRNKGNFPGRFSGRQFSNSRSEMNVSTLELGDSALYLCASSPGTAPTVQYFGPGTRLTVT.

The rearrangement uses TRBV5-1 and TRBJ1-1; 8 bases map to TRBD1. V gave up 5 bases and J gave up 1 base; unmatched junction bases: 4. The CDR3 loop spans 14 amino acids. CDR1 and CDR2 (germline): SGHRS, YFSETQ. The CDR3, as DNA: TGCGCCAGCAGAACCGGGACAGGGAACACTGAAGCTTTCTTT. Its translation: CASRTGTGNTEAFF.

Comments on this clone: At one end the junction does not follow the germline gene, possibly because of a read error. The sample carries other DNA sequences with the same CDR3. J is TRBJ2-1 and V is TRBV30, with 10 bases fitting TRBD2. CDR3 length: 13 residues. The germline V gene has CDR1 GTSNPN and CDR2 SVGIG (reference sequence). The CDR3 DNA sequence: TGTGCCAGGGAGCGGGAGGGCTACAATGAGCAATTCTTC. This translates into CAREREGYNEQFF.

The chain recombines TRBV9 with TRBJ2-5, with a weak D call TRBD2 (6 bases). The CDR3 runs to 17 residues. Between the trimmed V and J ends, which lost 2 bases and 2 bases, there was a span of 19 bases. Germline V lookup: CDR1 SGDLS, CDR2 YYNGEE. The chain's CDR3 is CASSVRDSTPPQETQYF. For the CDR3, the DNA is TGTGCCAGCAGCGTTCGGGACTCCACCCCCCCACAAGAGACCCAGTACTTC.

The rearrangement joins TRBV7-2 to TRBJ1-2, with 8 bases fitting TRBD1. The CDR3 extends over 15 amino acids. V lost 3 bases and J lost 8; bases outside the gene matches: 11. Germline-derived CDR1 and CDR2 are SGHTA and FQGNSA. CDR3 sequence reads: CASSFAQGASGGYTF. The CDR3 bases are TGTGCCAGCAGCTTCGCTCAGGGGGCGTCGGGGGGCTACACCTTC.